This TCR beta chain was obtained from a study of vaccination and CD4 T cells after COVID-19. The assay that was used to sequence DNA from cultured CD4+ T cells was the Oncomine TCR Beta short-read assay. Each CDR3 protein gets one entry after TCRdb re-called the PCR reads with MiXCR. The table includes some 11,000 distinct CDR3 sequences, 40% to 55% detected once. The CDR3 is made up of 14 amino acids. The V and J ends lost 3 bases and 4 bases respectively, with 9 bases between them. The treatment: approximately nine-day PBMC culture with coronavirus spike peptide pools or control peptides (ViraFEST assay). Convalescent patients tested SARS-CoV-2 PCR positive from March to December 2020, before Alpha, Beta and Delta emerged. The table lists this clonotype with a few counts. Its antigen is still unknown.

The origin of this receptor is a human donor who had recovered from COVID-19. The sequenced sample consisted of CD4+ T cells from blood, cultured in vitro. This chain links TRBV12-3 or TRBV12-4 with TRBJ2-2; D may be TRBD1 (6 bases). This CDR3 is CASSFTGSTGELFF. CDR3 DNA: TGTGCCAGCAGTTTTACAGGGTCCACCGGGGAGCTGTTTTTT.